This T cell receptor beta chain emerged from a study of CD4 T cells in relation to SARS-CoV-2 and coronaviruses. Study overall: Patient ages ranged from roughly 20 to 80, median 38. The HLA restriction of the shared crossreactive spike epitopes was mapped. Study-wide results and limits: Pre-pandemic and post-infection samples never came from the same donor.

Naive and memory CD4+ T cells came from enriched cryopreserved PBMCs. Using immunoSEQ multiplex PCR, the repertoire was profiled, and TCRdb retains in-frame clones only, with some absent. Altogether more than 30,000 clones are present, 75% to 90% being singletons, with the ten largest covering approximately 3.1%. Notes on this clone: What it binds is not known.

Germline CDR1 reads MGHRA; CDR2 reads YSYEKL. There are 16 residues in the CDR3. V was clipped by 4 bases and J by 5 bases; unmatched bases: 7. The chain has TRBV4-1 and TRBJ2-3, with 12 bases lining up with TRBD2. The sample comprised memory CD4+ T cells from PBMCs. This TCR came from an adult with COVID-19. The chain's CDR3 is CASSLSSGRAEDTQYF. CDR3 bases: TGCGCCAGCAGCCTGTCTAGCGGGAGGGCCGAAGATACGCAGTATTTT.